Presented here are 14 T cell receptor beta chains from one specimen sequenced in a study of blood T cell repertoires in COVID-19. Profiling relied on immunoSEQ multiplex PCR, and the TCRdb table lists in-frame clones only, not all of them. The sample has tens of thousands of clones, 55% to 75% seen once. Specimen: peripheral blood. The origin of the receptors is a woman aged 70-85 years with COVID-19, enrolled during active disease.

This clone was counted only a few times. The chain joins TRBV3-1 (or the pseudogene TRBV3-2) to TRBJ1-1; D call uncertain. The V end was cut by 2 bases, the J end by 5 bases, with 12 bases between. Germline-derived CDR1 and CDR2 are LGHDT and YNNKEL (reference sequence). CDR3 length equals 14 residues. The CDR3 here is CASSQFGAWTEAFF. The DNA for the CDR3 is TGTGCCAGCAGCCAATTTGGAGCTTGGACTGAAGCTTTCTTT.

J is TRBJ1-6 and V is TRBV2, with D possibly being TRBD1 (6 bases). The CDR3 contains 16 residues. Germline V CDR1 and CDR2: SNHLY, FYNNEI. The V end was cut by 6 bases, the J end by 2 bases, with 14 bases between. The CDR3 reads CASRYTGITYNSPLHF. CDR3 sequence (DNA): TGTGCCAGCAGATACACAGGGATCACCTATAATTCACCCCTCCACTTT.

This sequence joins TRBV19 and TRBJ1-2; the D is unclear. Germline V CDR1 and CDR2: LNHDA, SQIVND (reference sequence). The CDR3 is 13 residues long. Trimming removed 7 bases from V and 2 bases from J, with 11 bases in between. The CDR3: CASKKQENYGYTF. CDR3 in DNA: TGTGCCAGTAAAAAACAAGAAAACTATGGCTACACCTTC.

There are a few counts of this clone. The chain combines TRBV10-3 with TRBJ2-6, with D perhaps TRBD2 (7 bases). The germline gives CDR1 ENHRY, CDR2 SYGVKD. This CDR3 has 21 amino acids. Trimming took 3 bases from V and 2 from J, leaving 26 bases between them. The CDR3 loop is CAISDGVGRGGAIAGANVLTF. CDR3 nucleotide sequence: TGTGCCATCAGTGATGGGGTCGGGCGCGGGGGCGCGATAGCTGGGGCCAACGTCCTGACTTTC.

The chain carries TRBV25-1 and TRBJ1-4; the match to TRBD1 covers 7 bases. V lost 3 bases to trimming and J lost 11 bases; unmatched junction nucleotides: 9. This CDR3 contains 14 residues. From germline, CDR1 is MGHDK and CDR2 SYGVNS. CDR3 in amino acids: CASSEGRGQVKLFF. Here the CDR3 DNA reads TGTGCCAGCAGTGAGGGTAGGGGGCAGGTGAAACTGTTTTTT.

This clone was seen only once. The chain has TRBV9 and TRBJ2-3; no firm D call. The CDR3 sequence is 18 residues long. Germline CDR1 reads SGDLS; CDR2 reads YYNGEE. V lost 4 bases, J lost 5 bases, and 26 bases lay in between. The CDR3 DNA sequence: TGTGCCAGCAGCACCCGACCCCTAGAGAGAGTGGGTTTAGATACGCAGTATTTT. It codes for CASSTRPLERVGLDTQYF. Full variable domain (remainder filled in from reference TRBV9 and TRBJ2-3): DSGVTQTPKHLITATGQRVTLRCSPRSGDLSVYWYQQSLDQGLQFLIQYYNGEERAKGNILERFSAQQFPDLHSELNLSSLELGDSALYFCASSTRPLERVGLDTQYFGPGTRLTVL.

The chain carries TRBV5-8 and TRBJ2-3; 12 bases align to TRBD2. After removal of 4 bases from V and 0 bases from J, the junction contained 6 bases not matched to a gene. This CDR3 is built from 17 residues. The V gene's germline CDR1 is SGHTS and CDR2 YDEGEE. CDR3 protein: CASSKGLAGPSTDTQYF. For the CDR3, the DNA is TGTGCCAGCAGCAAGGGACTAGCGGGCCCCAGCACAGATACGCAGTATTTT.

The chain carries TRBV4-1 and TRBJ1-2; TRBD1 matches at 7 bases. V lost 2 bases and J lost 2; bases outside the gene matches: 5. The CDR3 consists of 15 residues. Per the germline V gene, CDR1 is MGHRA and CDR2 is YSYEKL. CDR3 in DNA: TGCGCCAGCAGCCAACCCCCGACAGGGAACTATGGCTACACCTTC. This gives the protein CASSQPPTGNYGYTF.

The chain uses TRBV19 and TRBJ2-2; 9 nucleotides line up with TRBD1. Germline loops: CDR1 LNHDA, CDR2 SQIVND (reference sequence). J lost 6 bases, V lost 7 bases, and 6 bases had no gene match. CDR3 length: 14 amino acids. The CDR3 loop is CASTQQGAAGELFF. The CDR3 DNA sequence: TGTGCCAGTACCCAACAGGGGGCGGCCGGGGAGCTGTTTTTT.

This clone occurred a few times. The rearrangement joins TRBV3-1 (or the pseudogene TRBV3-2) to TRBJ2-2, with 12 bases fitting TRBD2. The CDR3 consists of 17 residues. Trimming cost V 4 bases and J 3 bases; bases outside gene matches: 6. The germline CDR1 and CDR2 sequences are LGHDT and YNNKEL (reference sequence). The CDR3 here is CASSPRLAGVDTGELFF. CDR3 DNA: TGTGCCAGCAGCCCCCGACTAGCGGGAGTGGACACCGGGGAGCTGTTTTTT.

The J gene is TRBJ2-3, the V gene TRBV11-3, with TRBD2 identical over 7 bases. V shed 5 bases, J shed 6 bases, and the junction held 11 bases outside the gene matches. This CDR3 has 15 amino acids. From germline, CDR1 is SGHNT and CDR2 YENEEA. The CDR3 nucleotides read TGTGCCAGCAGCCCAGGCCAGTGGGGGGGGGATACGCAGTATTTT. This translates into CASSPGQWGGDTQYF.

This clone has a single count. V and J are TRBV7-9 and TRBJ2-4, with TRBD1 matching 7 bases. Germline V gene data show CDR1 as SEHNR and CDR2 as FQNEAQ (reference sequence). Trimming removed 8 bases from V and 3 bases from J; junction bases left unmatched: 1. This CDR3 region has 12 residues. In nucleotides, the CDR3 is TGTGCCAGCCGGGACAGCAAAAACATTCAGTACTTC. Translating gives CASRDSKNIQYF.

J is TRBJ1-6 and V is TRBV19; TRBD1 might be the D (6 bases). CDR3 length equals 14 residues. V was shortened by 4 bases and J by 6 bases, with 10 bases between the two germline ends. CDR1 is LNHDA and CDR2 is SQIVND in the germline V gene (reference sequence). CDR3 DNA: TGTGCCAGTAGTAACAGGGATGGTAATTCACCCCTCCACTTT. This codes for CASSNRDGNSPLHF.

The V gene is TRBV13, the J gene TRBJ1-4; no firm D call. Germline CDR1 and CDR2: PRHDT and FYEKMQ (reference sequence). The CDR3 is 15 residues long. The V end lost 5 bases, the J end lost 0 bases, and 10 bases lay between the germline ends. The CDR3 DNA follows: TGTGCCAGCAGCGCCAGACATGCAACTAATGAAAAACTGTTTTTT. It encodes CASSARHATNEKLFF. The variable domain in full, with the rest retrieved from reference TRBV13 and TRBJ1-4, is AAGVIQSPRHLIKEKRETATLKCYPIPRHDTVYWYQQGPGQDPQFLISFYEKMQSDKGSIPDRFSAQQFSDYHSELNMSSLELGDSALYFCASSARHATNEKLFFGSGTQLSVL.